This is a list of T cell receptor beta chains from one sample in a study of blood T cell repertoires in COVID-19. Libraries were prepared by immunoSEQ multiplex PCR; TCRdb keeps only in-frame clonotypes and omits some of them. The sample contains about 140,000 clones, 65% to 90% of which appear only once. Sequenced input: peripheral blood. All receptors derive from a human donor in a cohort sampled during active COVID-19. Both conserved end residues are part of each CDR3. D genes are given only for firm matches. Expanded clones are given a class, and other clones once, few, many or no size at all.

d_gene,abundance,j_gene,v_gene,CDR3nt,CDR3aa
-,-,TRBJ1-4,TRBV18,TGTGCCAGCTCACAGGGAGGAGGAACTAATGAAAAACTGTTTTTT,CASSQGGGTNEKLFF
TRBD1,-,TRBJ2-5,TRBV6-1,TGTGCCAGCAGTGAAGCCCTCAGACAGGGGTGGGAGACCCAGTACTTC,CASSEALRQGWETQYF
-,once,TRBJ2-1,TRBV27,TGTGCCAGCAGTTCCCCTACGAGGGCCGACGGGAGTCATGAGCAGTTCTTC,CASSSPTRADGSHEQFF
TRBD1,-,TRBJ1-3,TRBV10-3,TGTGCCATGGGGGACAGGTCGAACTCTGGAAACACCATATATTTT,CAMGDRSNSGNTIYF
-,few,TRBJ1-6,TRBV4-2,TGTGCCAGCAGCCAAGGAGAGGGCTCCAATTCACCCCTCCACTTT,CASSQGEGSNSPLHF
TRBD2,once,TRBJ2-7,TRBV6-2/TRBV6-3,TGTGCCAGCAGTTACGAGCGGACGATGGGACTAGCGGGAGCAGCCTACGAGCAGTACTTC,CASSYERTMGLAGAAYEQYF
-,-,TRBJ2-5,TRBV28,TGTGCCAGCAGTACCCGACTAGGGTTTCAAGAGACCCAGTACTTC,CASSTRLGFQETQYF
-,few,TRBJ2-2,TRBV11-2,TGTGCCAGCAGCCCCACCGGCACCGGGGAGCTGTTTTTT,CASSPTGTGELFF
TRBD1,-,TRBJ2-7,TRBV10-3,TGTGCCATCAGCACCGGGACAGGGGCCTACGAGCAGTACTTC,CAISTGTGAYEQYF
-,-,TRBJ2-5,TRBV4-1,TGCGCCAGCAGCCAAGACCTCAGGGGGCGCGGGGGAGAGACCCAGTACTTC,CASSQDLRGRGGETQYF
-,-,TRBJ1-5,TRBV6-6,TGTGCCAGCAACGCAGGGGATCGACAGCCCCAGCATTTT,CASNAGDRQPQHF
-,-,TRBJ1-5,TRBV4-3,TGCGCCAGCAGCCAAATCCACGGGGAAGGTGGGCAGCCCCAGCATTTT,CASSQIHGEGGQPQHF
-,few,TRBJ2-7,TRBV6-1,TGTGCCAGCAGTGTCCCTCGCGGAGCCCGGTACTACGAGCAGTACTTC,CASSVPRGARYYEQYF
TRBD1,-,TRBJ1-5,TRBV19,TGTGCCAGTAGTGGGACCCGACAGGGCGGCAATCAGCCCCAGCATTTT,CASSGTRQGGNQPQHF
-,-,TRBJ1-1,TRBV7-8,TGTGCCAGCACCTTCGACTCAGGGGACAACACTGAAGCTTTCTTT,CASTFDSGDNTEAFF
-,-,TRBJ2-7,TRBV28,TGTGCCAGCAGTTCCGTAATTACAGGGATTAGTTCCTACGAGCAGTACTTC,CASSSVITGISSYEQYF
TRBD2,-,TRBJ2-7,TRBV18,TGTGCCAGCTCAACGGGAGGGCACACCTACGAGCAGTACTTC,CASSTGGHTYEQYF
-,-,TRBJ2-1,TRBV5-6,TGTGCCAGCAGCTTGTTTCTGGCGGGCGATCGGTACAATGAGCAGTTCTTC,CASSLFLAGDRYNEQFF
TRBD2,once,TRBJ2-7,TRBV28,TGTGCCAGCAGTTTCTCCCGGGCTAGCGGGAGTCTTGTGTACGAGCAGTACTTC,CASSFSRASGSLVYEQYF
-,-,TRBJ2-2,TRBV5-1,TGCGCCAGCACACCCGGGACATTCGGTACCGGGGAGCTGTTTTTT,CASTPGTFGTGELFF
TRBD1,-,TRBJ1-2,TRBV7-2,TGTGCCAGCAGCTGGGATACAGGGGCGGGTGGCTACACCTTC,CASSWDTGAGGYTF
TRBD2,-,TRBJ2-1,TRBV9,TGTGCCAGCAGCGGAGACGAGCGGGAGCCCTCCTACAATGAGCAGTTCTTC,CASSGDEREPSYNEQFF
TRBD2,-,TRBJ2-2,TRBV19,TGTGCCAGTAGTATCAAAGGACTAGCGGGAGGCGGGGGCACCGGGGAGCTGTTTTTT,CASSIKGLAGGGGTGELFF
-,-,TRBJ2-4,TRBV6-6,TGTGCCAGCAGCCACTACAGGGAAGACATTCAGTACTTC,CASSHYREDIQYF
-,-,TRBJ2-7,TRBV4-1,TGCGCCAGCAGCCGCTCCTGGGACACCATCTCCTACGAGCAGTACTTC,CASSRSWDTISYEQYF
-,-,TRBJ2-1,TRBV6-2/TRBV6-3,TGTGCCAGCAGCCCGCGAGCAGGGACTTCCTACAATGAGCAGTTCTTC,CASSPRAGTSYNEQFF
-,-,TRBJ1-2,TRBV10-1,TGCGCCAGCAGTGAGGACAATCCTAACTATGGCTACACCTTC,CASSEDNPNYGYTF
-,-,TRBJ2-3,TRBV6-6,TGTGCCAGCAGTGGCGGGCCGAACACAGATACGCAGTATTTT,CASSGGPNTDTQYF
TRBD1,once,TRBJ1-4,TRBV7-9,TGTGCCAGCAGCTTAGACAGGGGAGGTGAAAAACTGTTTTTT,CASSLDRGGEKLFF
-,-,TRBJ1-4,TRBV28,TGTGCCAGCAGTTTGCGCCCCGAAAAACTGTTTTTT,CASSLRPEKLFF
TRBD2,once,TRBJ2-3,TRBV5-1,TGCGCCAGCAGCAGCGGGGGACTAGCGGGAGAAGATACGCAGTATTTT,CASSSGGLAGEDTQYF
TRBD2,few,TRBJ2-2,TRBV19,TGTGCCAGTAGCCGACTAGCGGGAGGTAGTAAAGGGGAGCTGTTTTTT,CASSRLAGGSKGELFF
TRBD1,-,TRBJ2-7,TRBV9,TGTGCCAGCAGCGTAGGTGTTGGGACAGGGGGCCTCGAGCAGTACTTC,CASSVGVGTGGLEQYF
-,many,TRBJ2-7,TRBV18,TGTGCCAGCTCCCGAGACACCCTCTACGAGCAGTACTTC,CASSRDTLYEQYF
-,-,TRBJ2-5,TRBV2,TGTGCCAGCAGTGGACAGAGGCCCCACTTC,CASSGQRPHF
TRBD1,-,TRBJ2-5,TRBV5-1,TGCGCCAGCGGAGAGGGGGCGGCGGGAGAGACCCAGTACTTC,CASGEGAAGETQYF
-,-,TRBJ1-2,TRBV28,TGTGCCAGCAGTTTAGGGGGTTCAGGGGTCTTATCGTATGGCTACACCTTC,CASSLGGSGVLSYGYTF
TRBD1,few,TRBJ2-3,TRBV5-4,TGTGCCAGCAGCTCTACAGGGGCCGATACGCAGTATTTT,CASSSTGADTQYF
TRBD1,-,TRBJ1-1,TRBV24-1,TGTGCCACCAGTGATGGGACAGGGGGCTTTAACACTGAAGCTTTCTTT,CATSDGTGGFNTEAFF
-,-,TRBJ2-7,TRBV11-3,TGTGCCAGCAGCCAGGGGACATACTACGAGCAGTACTTC,CASSQGTYYEQYF
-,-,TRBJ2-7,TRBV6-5,TGTGCCAGCAGTTACTCGAGCGACAGAATAGGCTACGAGCAGTACTTC,CASSYSSDRIGYEQYF
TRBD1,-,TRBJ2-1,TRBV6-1,TGTGCCAGCAGTGATAGGGGACAGAACAATGAGCAGTTCTTC,CASSDRGQNNEQFF
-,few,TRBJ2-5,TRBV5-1,TGCGCCAGCAGCCCACGTTACTCCCAAGAGACCCAGTACTTC,CASSPRYSQETQYF
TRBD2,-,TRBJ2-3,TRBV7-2,TGTGCCAGCAGCTTTCGGATAGGGACTAGCGGGAAGAGCACAGATACGCAGTATTTT,CASSFRIGTSGKSTDTQYF
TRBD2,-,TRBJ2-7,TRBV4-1,TGCGCCAGCAGCCAAGCTTACGGTATTGGGGGGCCTGCTAGCGGGAGTCCGTACGAGCAGTACTTC,CASSQAYGIGGPASGSPYEQYF
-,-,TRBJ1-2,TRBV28,TGTGCCAGCAGTTCGGGAGGGAGTGACTATGGCTACACCTTC,CASSSGGSDYGYTF
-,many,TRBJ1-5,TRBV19,TGTGCCAGTAGTAAAGGGGGTGGCAATCAGCCCCAGCATTTT,CASSKGGGNQPQHF
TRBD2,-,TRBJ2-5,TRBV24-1,TGTGCCACCAGTGACCGTAGCGGGAGGGGAGGGGGCGTCGAGACCCAGTACTTC,CATSDRSGRGGGVETQYF
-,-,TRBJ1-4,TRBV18,TGTGCCAGCTCACCACCGGTCTCCCAGGGAGGAAAACTGTTTTTT,CASSPPVSQGGKLFF
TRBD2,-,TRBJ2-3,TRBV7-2,TGTGCCAGCAGCTTTAACCCCGGGACTAGCGGGAGGAACACAGATACGCAGTATTTT,CASSFNPGTSGRNTDTQYF
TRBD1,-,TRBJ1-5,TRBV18,TGTGCCAGCTCACCTGGGACAGGAAGGAGGGATCAGCCCCAGCATTTT,CASSPGTGRRDQPQHF
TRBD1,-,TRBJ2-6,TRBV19,TGTGCCGGGATAGGACAGGAGAGCTCTGGGGCCAACGTCCTGACTTTC,CAGIGQESSGANVLTF
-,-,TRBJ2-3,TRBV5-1,TGCGCCAGCAGCCGGGACACCCGATTGGATACGCAGTATTTT,CASSRDTRLDTQYF
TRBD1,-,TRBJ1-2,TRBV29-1,TGCAGCGTTGAAGAGCCGACAGGGGGCCTCCGATATGGCTACACCTTC,CSVEEPTGGLRYGYTF
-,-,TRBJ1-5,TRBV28,TGTGCCAGCAGTTTATTTGTGGGACGGGAGAATCAGCCCCAGCATTTT,CASSLFVGRENQPQHF
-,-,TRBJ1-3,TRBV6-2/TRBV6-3,TGTGCCAGCAGTTACAGAGGAAGCGCTGGAAACACCATATATTTT,CASSYRGSAGNTIYF
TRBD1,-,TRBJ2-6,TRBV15,TGTGCCACCAGCAGGTATTGGCAGGGGGCGACTGGGGCCAACGTCCTGACTTTC,CATSRYWQGATGANVLTF